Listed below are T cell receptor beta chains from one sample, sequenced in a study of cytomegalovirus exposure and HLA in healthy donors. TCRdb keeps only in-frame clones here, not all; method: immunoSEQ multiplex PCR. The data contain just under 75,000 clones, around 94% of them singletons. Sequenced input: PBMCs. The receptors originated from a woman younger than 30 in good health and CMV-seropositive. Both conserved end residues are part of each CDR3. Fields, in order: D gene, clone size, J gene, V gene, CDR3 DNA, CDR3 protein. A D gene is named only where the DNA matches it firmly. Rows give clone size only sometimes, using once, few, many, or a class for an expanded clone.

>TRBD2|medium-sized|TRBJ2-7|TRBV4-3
TGCGCCAGCAGCCAAGACGTGCTAGCGGGTAACTCCTACGAGCAGTACTTC
CASSQDVLAGNSYEQYF
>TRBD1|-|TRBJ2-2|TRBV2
TGTGCCAGCAGCAGACAGGGGGCGAACACCGGGGAGCTGTTTTTT
CASSRQGANTGELFF
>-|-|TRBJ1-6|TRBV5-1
TGCGCCAGCAGCTTGGGGACAGTGGATAATTCACCCCTCCACTTT
CASSLGTVDNSPLHF
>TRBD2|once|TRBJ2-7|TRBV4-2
TGTGCCAGCAGCCAGGACATAGCGGGAGACCTCTACGAGCAGTACTTC
CASSQDIAGDLYEQYF
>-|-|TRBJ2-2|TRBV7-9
TGTGCCAGCAGCTCTAGCTTAGGGGGGGCGAGACGCACCGGGGAGCTGTTTTTT
CASSSSLGGARRTGELFF
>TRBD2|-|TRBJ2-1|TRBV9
TGTGCCAGCAGCGTCGCCCTAGCGGGTCGCGGCGAGCAGTTCTTC
CASSVALAGRGEQFF
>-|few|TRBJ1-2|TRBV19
TGTGCCAGTAGGTTTCGGGGGGCAAACTATGGCTACACCTTC
CASRFRGANYGYTF
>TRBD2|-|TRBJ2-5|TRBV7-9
TGTGCCAGCAGCCCCGGGACTATCGGAGAGACCCAGTACTTC
CASSPGTIGETQYF
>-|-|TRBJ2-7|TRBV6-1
TGTGCCAGCAGTGCCGGGGCCTACGAGCAGTACTTC
CASSAGAYEQYF
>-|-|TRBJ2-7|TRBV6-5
TGTGCCAGTAACCGGGGGGGACAGGGATCCTACGAGCAGTACTTC
CASNRGGQGSYEQYF
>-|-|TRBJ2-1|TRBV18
TGTGCCAGCTCACCTGGGCAGGTCAATGAGCAGTTCTTC
CASSPGQVNEQFF
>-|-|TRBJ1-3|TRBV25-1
TGTGCCAGCAGTGACAGGCCCTCTGGAAACACCATATATTTT
CASSDRPSGNTIYF
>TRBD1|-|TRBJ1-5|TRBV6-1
TGTGCCAGCAGTGCAAACATAAGGACAGGGATCCAGCCCCAGCATTTT
CASSANIRTGIQPQHF
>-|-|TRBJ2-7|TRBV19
TGTGCCAGTAGTATAGATCTCCACGAGCAGTACTTC
CASSIDLHEQYF
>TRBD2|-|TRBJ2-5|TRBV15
TGTGCCACCACTACCGGCAATGGCGGGGGGGCCCAAGAGACCCAGTACTTC
CATTTGNGGGAQETQYF
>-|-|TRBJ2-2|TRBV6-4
TGTGCCAGCAGTGAGGGCAGGAACACCGGGGAGCTGTTTTTT
CASSEGRNTGELFF
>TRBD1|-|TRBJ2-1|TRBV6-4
TGTGCCAGCAGTGTTAAACAGGGGGCTATTATCCATGAGCAGTTCTTC
CASSVKQGAIIHEQFF
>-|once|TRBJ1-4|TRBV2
TGTGCCAGCAGGGACCCGGGCCCGGGGGAAAAACTGTTTTTT
CASRDPGPGEKLFF
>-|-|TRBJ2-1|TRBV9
TGTGCCAGCAGCTCCTCGGGGGTTAAGCAGTTCTTC
CASSSSGVKQFF
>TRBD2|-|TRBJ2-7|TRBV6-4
TGTGCCAGCAGTGTGGAACTGGGGGGGGACTACGAGCAGTACTTC
CASSVELGGDYEQYF
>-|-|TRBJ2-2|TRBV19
TGTGCCAGTAGTCTGAGCACCGGGGAGCTGTTTTTT
CASSLSTGELFF
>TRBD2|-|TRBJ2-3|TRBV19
TGTGCCAGTAGTACCGGACTAGCTGCACATACGCAGTATTTT
CASSTGLAAHTQYF
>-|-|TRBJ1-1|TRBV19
TGTGCCAGTAGTATACAGGGGTTGGCGACTGAAGCTTTCTTT
CASSIQGLATEAFF
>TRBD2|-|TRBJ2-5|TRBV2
TGTGCCAGCAACGGACTAGCGGGGGGTTATGAGACCCAGTACTTC
CASNGLAGGYETQYF
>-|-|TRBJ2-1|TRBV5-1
TGCGCCAGCAGCTTGGGGGAGGAAAACAATGAGCAGTTCTTC
CASSLGEENNEQFF
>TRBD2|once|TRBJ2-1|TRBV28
TGTGCCACCTTTACCGTAGCGGGAGCTGGTGAGCAGTTCTTC
CATFTVAGAGEQFF
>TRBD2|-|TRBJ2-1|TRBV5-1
TGCGCCAGCAGCTTGAAGACTAGCGGACGCAATGAGCAGTTCTTC
CASSLKTSGRNEQFF
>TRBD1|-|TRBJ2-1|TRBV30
TGTGCCTGGAGTGCAGGGGGCCAAAATGAGCAGTTCTTC
CAWSAGGQNEQFF
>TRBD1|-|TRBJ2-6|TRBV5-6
TGTGCCAGCAGCCCAACGTGGGACAGTCAGAGCTCTGGGGCCAACGTCCTGACTTTC
CASSPTWDSQSSGANVLTF